This T cell receptor beta chain stems from a study of T cell clones after liver transplantation. At the level of the study: Three of the eight recipients were HCV-positive; the rest had non-autoimmune, non-viral transplant indications.

TCRbeta sequences of proliferating CFSE-low MLR cells were labeled alloreactive. Libraries were prepared by immunoSEQ multiplex PCR; TCRdb keeps only in-frame clonotypes and omits some of them. The table has about 5,800 clones, 30% to 35% seen once. Points on this clone: The antigen remains unidentified.

Findings and limits, study-wide: These preliminary findings come from unstandardized post-transplant sampling times. Compared with third party-reactive sequences, donor-reactive ones declined more, independent of withdrawal success.

CDR3 length: 15 residues. The TCR sequence derives from a human patient who received a liver transplant. Some T cells may have come from the graft donor. The sample comprised CD4+ T cells from cultured PBMCs. This chain links TRBV21-1 with TRBJ1-5; no DNA check was done on the table's D call, TRBD1. TRBV21-1 is described as a pseudogene. CDR3 bases: TGTGCCAGCAGCAAAGTCGGGACAGGGAAACCAGCCCAGCATTTT. This codes for CASSKVGTGKPAQHF.